What follows describes a single TCR beta chain. Its specificity is not known. The data are from a study of PD-1 blockade in mismatch repair-deficient tumors. Clones were read by immunoSEQ multiplex PCR, and TCRdb kept only the in-frame ones, dropping some. The sample has more than 40,000 clones, around four fifths seen once. With 4 bases clipped from V and 7 bases from J, the junction kept 10 bases outside the gene matches. The CDR3 loop spans 14 amino acids. Germline values: CDR1 SGHNT, CDR2 YYREEE (reference sequence). General study results and limits: Rapid post-treatment expansion, then contraction, generally preceding radiologic response, marked tumor-resident clones.

PCR or immunohistochemistry showed mismatch repair deficiency in every enrolled patient. The chain combines TRBV5-4 with TRBJ2-5; the match to TRBD2 covers 7 bases. The sequence was collected from an adult with mismatch repair-deficient cancer. Sequencing used peripheral blood, obtained 4 weeks after starting pembrolizumab. The CDR3 DNA reads as TGTGCCAGCAGCCCTGGTGGGGAGGGCGGGACCCAGTACTTC. It is translated as CASSPGGEGGTQYF.